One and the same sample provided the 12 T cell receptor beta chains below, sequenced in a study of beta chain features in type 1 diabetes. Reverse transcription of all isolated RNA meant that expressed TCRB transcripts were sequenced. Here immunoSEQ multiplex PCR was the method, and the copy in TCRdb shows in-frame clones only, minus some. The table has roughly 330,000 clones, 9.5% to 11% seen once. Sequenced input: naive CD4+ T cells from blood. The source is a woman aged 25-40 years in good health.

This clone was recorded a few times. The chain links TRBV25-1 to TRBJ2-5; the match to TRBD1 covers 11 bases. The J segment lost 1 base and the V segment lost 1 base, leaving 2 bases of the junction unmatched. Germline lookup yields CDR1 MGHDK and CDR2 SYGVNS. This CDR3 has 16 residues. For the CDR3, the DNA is TGTGCCAGCAGTGAATGGGGGACAGGGGGCCAAGAGACCCAGTACTTC. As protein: CASSEWGTGGQETQYF.

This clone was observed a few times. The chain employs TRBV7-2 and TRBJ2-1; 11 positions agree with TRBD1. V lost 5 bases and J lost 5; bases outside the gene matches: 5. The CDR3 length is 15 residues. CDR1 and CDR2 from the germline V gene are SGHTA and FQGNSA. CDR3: CASSPRTGGHNEQFF. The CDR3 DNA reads TGTGCCAGCAGCCCCAGGACAGGGGGCCACAATGAGCAGTTCTTC.

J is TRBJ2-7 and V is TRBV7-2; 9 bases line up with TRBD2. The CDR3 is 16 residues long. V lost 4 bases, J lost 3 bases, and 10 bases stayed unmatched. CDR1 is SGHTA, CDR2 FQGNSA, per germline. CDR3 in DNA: TGTGCCAGCAGCTCATCGGTGACTAGCGGTTACTACGAGCAGTACTTC. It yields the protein CASSSSVTSGYYEQYF.

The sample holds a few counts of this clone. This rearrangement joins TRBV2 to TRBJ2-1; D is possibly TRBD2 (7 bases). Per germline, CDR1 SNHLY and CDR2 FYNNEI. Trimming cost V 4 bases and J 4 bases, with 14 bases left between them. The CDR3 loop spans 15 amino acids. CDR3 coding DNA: TGTGCCAGCAGTGGAATGGGAGGGGGATACAATGAGCAGTTCTTC. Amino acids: CASSGMGGGYNEQFF. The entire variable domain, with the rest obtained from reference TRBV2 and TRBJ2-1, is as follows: EPEVTQTPSHQVTQMGQEVILRCVPISNHLYFYWYRQILGQKVEFLVSFYNNEISEKSEIFDDQFSVERPDGSNFTLKIRSTKLEDSAMYFCASSGMGGGYNEQFFGPGTRLTVL.

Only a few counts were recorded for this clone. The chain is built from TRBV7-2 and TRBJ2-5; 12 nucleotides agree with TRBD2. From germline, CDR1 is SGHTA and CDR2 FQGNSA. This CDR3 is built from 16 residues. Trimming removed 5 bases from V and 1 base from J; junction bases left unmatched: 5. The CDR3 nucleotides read TGTGCCAGCAGCGGGACTAGCGGGCCTCTCCAAGAGACCCAGTACTTC. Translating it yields CASSGTSGPLQETQYF.

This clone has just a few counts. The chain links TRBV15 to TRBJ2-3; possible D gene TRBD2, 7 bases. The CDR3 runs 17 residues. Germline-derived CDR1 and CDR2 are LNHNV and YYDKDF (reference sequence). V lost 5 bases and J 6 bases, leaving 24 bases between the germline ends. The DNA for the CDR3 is TGTGCCACCAGCGACCTGACATTTGCGGGGGCCCCCGATACGCAGTATTTT. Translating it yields CATSDLTFAGAPDTQYF. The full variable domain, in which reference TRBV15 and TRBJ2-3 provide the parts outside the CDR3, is DAMVIQNPRYQVTQFGKPVTLSCSQTLNHNVMYWYQQKSSQAPKLLFHYYDKDFNNEADTPDNFQSRRPNTSFCFLDIRSPGLGDTAMYLCATSDLTFAGAPDTQYFGPGTRLTVL.

Written as DNA, the CDR3 is TGTGCCAGCAGCTTAGTCGGGGGGCCCCTCAGTGGGCAGTACTTC. Protein product: CASSLVGGPLSGQYF. The chain joins TRBV11-2 to TRBJ2-7; perhaps TRBD2 as D (7 bases). The germline gives CDR1 SGHAT, CDR2 FQNNGV. V lost 1 base to trimming and J lost 9 bases, with 19 bases between them. The CDR3 has 15 amino acids.

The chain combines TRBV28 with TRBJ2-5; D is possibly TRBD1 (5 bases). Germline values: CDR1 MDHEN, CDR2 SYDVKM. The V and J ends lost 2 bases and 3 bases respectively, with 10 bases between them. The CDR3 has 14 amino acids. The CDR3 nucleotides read TGTGCCAGCAGTTTACAGGGAACCAAAGAGACCCAGTACTTC. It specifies CASSLQGTKETQYF. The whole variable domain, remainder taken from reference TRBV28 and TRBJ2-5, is DVKVTQSSRYLVKRTGEKVFLECVQDMDHENMFWYRQDPGLGLRLIYFSYDVKMKEKGDIPEGYSVSREKKERFSLILESASTNQTSMYLCASSLQGTKETQYFGPGTRLLVL.

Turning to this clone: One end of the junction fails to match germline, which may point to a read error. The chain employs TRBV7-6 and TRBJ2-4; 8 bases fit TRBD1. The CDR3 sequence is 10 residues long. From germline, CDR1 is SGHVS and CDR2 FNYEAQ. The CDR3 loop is CASRTGERHF. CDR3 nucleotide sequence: TGTGCCAGCAGGACAGGGGAGAGGCACTTC. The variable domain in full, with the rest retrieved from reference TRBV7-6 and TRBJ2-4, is GAGVSQSPRYKVTKRGQDVALRCDPISGHVSLYWYRQALGQGPEFLTYFNYEAQQDKSGLPNDRFSAERPEGSISTLTIQRTEQRDSAMYRCASRTGERHFGAGTRLSVL.

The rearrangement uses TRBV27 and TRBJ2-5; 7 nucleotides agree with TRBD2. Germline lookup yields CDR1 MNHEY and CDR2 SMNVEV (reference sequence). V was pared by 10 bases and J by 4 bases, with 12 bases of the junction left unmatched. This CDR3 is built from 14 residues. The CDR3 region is CATSSGRVVETQYF. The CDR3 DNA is TGTGCCACCTCGTCGGGGAGGGTAGTAGAGACCCAGTACTTC.

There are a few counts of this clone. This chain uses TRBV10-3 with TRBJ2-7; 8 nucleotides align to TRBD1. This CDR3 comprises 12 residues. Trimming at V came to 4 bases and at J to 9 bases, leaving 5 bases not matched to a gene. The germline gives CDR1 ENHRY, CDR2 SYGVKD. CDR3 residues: CAISAGQVVQYF. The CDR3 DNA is TGTGCCATCAGTGCGGGACAGGTTGTGCAGTACTTC.

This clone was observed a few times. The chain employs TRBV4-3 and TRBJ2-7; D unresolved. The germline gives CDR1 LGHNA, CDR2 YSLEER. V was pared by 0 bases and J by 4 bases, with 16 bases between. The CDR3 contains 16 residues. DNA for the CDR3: TGCGCCAGCAGCCAAGATGCTGCCGGGTACCCTTACGAGCAGTACTTC. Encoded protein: CASSQDAAGYPYEQYF.